Reported below is one T cell receptor (beta chain). The CDR3 is 15 amino acids. Trimming took 2 bases from V and 5 from J; bases not matched to a gene: 3. Germline V gene sequence: CDR1 PRHDT, CDR2 FYEKMQ (reference sequence). The data are from a study of cytomegalovirus exposure and HLA in healthy donors. PCR amplification relied on 60 Vbeta primers (plus 13 Jbeta primers). The table came from immunoSEQ multiplex PCR; TCRdb's copy has only in-frame clones and leaves some out. The sample lists under 300,000 clones, under 80% seen once, with roughly 2.4% in the top ten. Material: PBMCs. J is TRBJ2-1 and V is TRBV13, with 10 bases that match TRBD2. The receptor comes from a female donor in good health and CMV-seronegative. In DNA form, the CDR3 reads TGTGCCAGCAGCTTAATCCTAGCGGGAGACAATGAGCAGTTCTTC. It encodes CASSLILAGDNEQFF.